Listed here are 27 T cell receptor beta chains from one sample, sequenced in a study of tissue T cells after allogeneic stem cell transplantation. Libraries were prepared by immunoSEQ multiplex PCR; TCRdb keeps only in-frame clonotypes and omits some of them. The table lists approximately 7,900 clones, approximately 35% of them singletons. The time point is: mouse harvest day 14 after allogeneic transplant. Each mouse received 10^7 T-cell-depleted marrow cells plus 10^6 splenic CD5+ T cells by tail vein. Sequenced: skin. Source of these receptors: a female BALB/c mouse given C57BL/6 T cells with graft-versus-host disease after an allogeneic hematopoietic cell transplant.

A few counts support this clone. Gene names refer to mouse genes. The read ends 1 residue before the CDR3 terminus; that terminus is restored from the germline J gene. The V call is TRBV29, the J call TRBJ2-2; 8 nucleotides match TRBD1. This CDR3 spans 12 amino acids. The junction had 1 base not matched to a gene; V was cut back by 8 bases and J by 5 bases. The germline gives CDR1 MSHET, CDR2 SYDVDS. CDR3 DNA (partial): TGTGCTAGCGGACAGGGAACCGGGCAGCTCTAC. This translates into CASGQGTGQLY. The whole CDR3 sequence is CASGQGTGQLYF.

Remarks on this clone: Gene names follow the mouse nomenclature. The read halts 1 residue ahead of the CDR3 end, with the missing end drawn from the germline J gene. The V call is TRBV13-1, the J call TRBJ2-7, with a tentative D call TRBD1 (6 bases). Trimming left V 3 bases short and J 0 bases short, with 7 bases between. The CDR3 is made up of 13 amino acids. CDR1 and CDR2 from the germline V gene are NSHNY and SYGAGN. CDR3 DNA (partial): TGTGCCAGCAGTGCGGACAGCTCCTATGAACAGTAC. This encodes CASSADSSYEQY. The CDR3 as a whole reads CASSADSSYEQYF.

Concerning this clone: Mouse gene names apply. Sequencing ends 1 residue short of the CDR3 end; the germline J gene provides the rest. V usage is TRBV26 and J usage is TRBJ2-7; possibly TRBD1 for D (6 bases). CDR3 length: 13 residues. Germline CDR1 is KGHPV and CDR2 is FQNQEV (reference sequence). Trimming pared 4 bases from V and 4 bases from J, leaving 11 bases between. Incomplete CDR3 DNA: TGTGCCAGCAGTCCGGGGACAACTTATGAACAGTAC. Protein: CASSPGTTYEQY. The full CDR3 protein reads CASSPGTTYEQYF.

As for this clone: Genes and germline come from the mouse. The DNA ends 1 residue before the CDR3 does, and the rest of the CDR3 is filled in from the germline J gene. The gene calls are TRBV16 and TRBJ1-1; no firm D call. Germline CDR1 and CDR2: SGHSA and FRNQAP. This CDR3 is 12 amino acids long. V lost 0 bases to trimming and J lost 6 bases, with 5 bases between them. The CDR3 bases that were read are TGTGCAAGCAGCTTAGAAGGATCAGAAGTCTTC. The encoded protein is CASSLEGSEVF. The CDR3 as a whole reads CASSLEGSEVFF.

This clone was observed a handful of times. Genes here carry mouse names. Additional DNA sequences in this sample encode the identical CDR3. The CDR3 reads CASSFQGQNTLYF. CDR3 DNA (partial): TGTGCCAGCAGTTTTCAGGGTCAAAACACCTTGTAC. The chain is built from TRBV14 and TRBJ2-4, with unresolved D. The observed sequence ends 1 residue before the CDR3 terminus, with the missing tail filled in from the germline J gene. Germline values: CDR1 SGHDT, CDR2 FRDEAV. The CDR3 has 13 amino acids. Between the trimmed V and J ends, which lost 2 bases and 1 base, there was a span of 5 bases.

Remarks on this clone: The germline and genes are mouse ones. The read finishes 1 residue shy of the CDR3 end, and the germline J gene is used to complete it. The V gene is TRBV26, the J gene TRBJ1-4, with 11 bases lining up with TRBD1. The junction had 3 bases not matched to a gene; V was cut back by 6 bases and J by 3 bases. Germline CDR1 is KGHPV and CDR2 is FQNQEV (reference sequence). The CDR3 contains 15 residues. CDR3: CASRRGQGANERLFF. CDR3 DNA (partial): TGTGCCAGCAGACGGGGACAGGGGGCCAACGAAAGATTATTT.

This clone is medium-sized. The genes are named according to mouse. Coverage ceases 1 residue before the CDR3 finishes, and the germline J gene fills in the end. The chain uses TRBV13-3 and TRBJ1-3; weak D call: TRBD1 (5 bases). The ends were cut back, 3 bases at V and 0 bases at J, with 10 bases in the middle. Germline CDR1 reads NNHDY; CDR2 reads SYVADS. The CDR3 sequence is 15 residues long. The covered CDR3 bases are TGTGCCAGCAGTGGGGGGTCCCATTCTGGAAATACGCTCTAT. Protein sequence: CASSGGSHSGNTLY. The CDR3 in its entirety is CASSGGSHSGNTLYF.

About this clone: Gene names and germline refer to mouse. The read is 1 residue too short to cover the CDR3 end, so that end is filled in from the germline J gene. In the same sample, other DNA sequences code for this CDR3. This rearrangement joins TRBV26 to TRBJ1-4, with no clear D. Germline-derived CDR1 and CDR2 are KGHPV and FQNQEV (reference sequence). This CDR3 is 14 amino acids long. Trimming stripped 2 bases from V and 0 bases from J, with 4 bases between. The covered CDR3 bases are TGTGCCAGCAGTCTGCAATTTTCCAACGAAAGATTATTT. Translation gives CASSLQFSNERLF. The full CDR3 is CASSLQFSNERLFF. Variable domain in full (rest from reference TRBV26 and TRBJ1-4): NSKVIQTPRYLVKGQGQKAKMRCIPEKGHPVVFWYQQNKNNEFKFLINFQNQEVLQQIDMTEKRFSAECPSNSPCSLEIQSSEAGDSALYLCASSLQFSNERLFFGHGTKLSVL.

Note on this clone: Mouse names are used for the genes. The CDR3 sequence: CTCSGWGQNERLFF. Partial CDR3 DNA: TGCACCTGCAGTGGGTGGGGACAAAACGAAAGATTATTT. The genes are TRBV1 and TRBJ1-4, with D possibly TRBD1 on 6 matching bases. The read ends 1 residue before the CDR3 terminus; that terminus is restored from the germline J gene. The V gene lost 4 bases and the J gene lost 5 bases, with 11 bases spanning the gap. Germline lookup yields CDR1 NSQYPW and CDR2 LRSPGD (reference sequence). The CDR3 has 14 residues.

This clone has a handful of counts. Gene names refer to mouse genes. The covered CDR3 bases are TGTGCCAGCAGTCTGTCCGGGACTGGGGGGGCTGAACAGTAC. Its translation is CASSLSGTGGAEQY. The whole CDR3 protein reads CASSLSGTGGAEQYF. V gene TRBV26 combines with J gene TRBJ2-7, with TRBD2 matching over 14 bases. The CDR3 extends 1 residue past the end of the read, so its final part is completed from the germline J gene. V shed 0 bases, J shed 6 bases, and the junction held 1 base outside the gene matches. CDR3 length equals 15 residues. From germline, CDR1 is KGHPV and CDR2 FQNQEV (reference sequence).

This clone was picked up a small number of times. The gene names here belong to mouse. The CDR3 end lies 1 residue beyond the end of the read and is filled in from the germline J gene. V and J are TRBV14 and TRBJ2-7; perhaps TRBD1 as D (5 bases). Germline loops: CDR1 SGHDT, CDR2 FRDEAV. The CDR3 is 12 amino acids. V lost 3 bases to trimming and J lost 3 bases, with 7 bases between them. The DNA read from the CDR3 is TGTGCCAGCAGTTCGGACAACTATGAACAGTAC. Its translation: CASSSDNYEQY. The entire CDR3 protein is CASSSDNYEQYF.

Details on this clone: Gene names are the mouse ones. The CDR3 end falls 1 residue outside the read, so it is completed with the germline J gene. The rearrangement links TRBV26 to TRBJ2-4, with 11 nucleotides matching TRBD1. The length of the CDR3 is 14 residues. Trimming took 7 bases from V and 3 from J; bases not matched to a gene: 3. From germline, CDR1 is KGHPV and CDR2 FQNQEV (reference sequence). The chain's CDR3 is CASTRTGGQNTLYF. The DNA read from the CDR3 is TGTGCCAGCACTCGGACAGGGGGCCAAAACACCTTGTAC.

Notes on this clone: Gene names are the mouse ones. The read ends 1 residue before the CDR3 terminus; that terminus is restored from the germline J gene. V gene TRBV26 combines with J gene TRBJ1-6; 8 positions agree with TRBD1. TRBJ1-6 falls under the ORF class, with uncertain function. Germline V CDR1 and CDR2: KGHPV, FQNQEV (reference sequence). The junction had 5 bases not matched to a gene; V was cut back by 3 bases and J by 10 bases. The CDR3 length is 14 residues. This CDR3 reads CASSLDRGGSPLYF. CDR3 DNA, as far as it was read: TGTGCCAGCAGTCTCGACAGGGGTGGGTCGCCCCTCTAC.

This clone occurred a few times. Each gene name is a mouse one. The read ends 1 residue shy of where the CDR3 ends; the end is completed using the germline J gene. This sequence joins TRBV26 and TRBJ2-7, with TRBD2 matching 13 bases. The germline gives CDR1 KGHPV, CDR2 FQNQEV (reference sequence). V lost 5 bases, J lost 4 bases, and 2 bases stayed unmatched. The CDR3 contains 14 residues. Here the CDR3 reads CASSWDWGGYEQYF. Partial CDR3 DNA: TGTGCCAGCAGTTGGGACTGGGGGGGATATGAACAGTAC.

This clone was observed a handful of times. Gene labels here are mouse ones. The read comes to an end 1 residue before the CDR3 does, leaving the germline J gene to fill in the end. The chain recombines TRBV26 with TRBJ2-3, with 9 bases that match TRBD1. The CDR3 is 14 residues long. Germline CDR1 reads KGHPV; CDR2 reads FQNQEV (reference sequence). V lost 4 bases and J lost 1; bases outside the gene matches: 0. The sequenced part of the CDR3 DNA is TGTGCCAGCAGTCGGACAGGGGGTGCAGAAACGCTGTAT. Translation gives CASSRTGGAETLY. The whole CDR3 reads CASSRTGGAETLYF.

This clone showed up just a few times. Genes and germline are mouse. The CDR3 extends 1 residue past the end of the read, so its final part is completed from the germline J gene. V is TRBV13-3 and J is TRBJ2-2; tentative D call: TRBD1 (6 bases). CDR1 is NNHDY, CDR2 SYVADS, per germline. The CDR3 sequence is 14 residues long. V lost 7 bases to trimming and J lost 1 base, with 11 bases between them. CDR3 bases read: TGTGCCAGCCGAGGGACATTAAACACCGGGCAGCTCTAC. Protein product: CASRGTLNTGQLY. The full CDR3 protein reads CASRGTLNTGQLYF.

Regarding this clone: Mouse germline and gene names are used. CDR3 sequence: CASRWDWGEYEQYF. The sequenced part of the CDR3 DNA is TGTGCCAGCAGGTGGGACTGGGGGGAGTATGAACAGTAC. This chain uses TRBV26 with TRBJ2-7, with 12 nucleotides matching TRBD2. The read ends 1 residue early relative to the CDR3; the germline J gene fills the gap. This CDR3 region has 14 residues. V shed 6 bases and J 4 bases; nucleotides not matched to a gene: 4. Germline V gives CDR1 KGHPV, CDR2 FQNQEV (reference sequence).

Notes on this clone: Mouse gene names and germline throughout. The sequenced fragment ends 1 residue before the CDR3 boundary, so the rest is inferred from the germline J gene. The V and J genes are TRBV13-3 and TRBJ2-3; D is undetermined. Germline assignment: CDR1 NNHDY and CDR2 SYVADS. The CDR3 extends over 15 amino acids. V lost 1 base to trimming and J lost 0 bases, with 9 bases between them. This chain's CDR3 is CASSDTGASAETLYF. The sequenced CDR3 bases are TGTGCCAGCAGTGATACGGGAGCTAGTGCAGAAACGCTGTAT.

This clone was found a few times. Each gene name is a mouse one. Read data end 1 residue before the CDR3 end; the end is taken from the germline J gene. The chain recombines TRBV26 with TRBJ2-1; D unresolved. Per the germline V gene, CDR1 is KGHPV and CDR2 is FQNQEV (reference sequence). The CDR3 has 15 residues. The V and J ends lost 2 bases and 0 bases respectively, with 8 bases between them. The sequenced CDR3 bases are TGTGCCAGCAGTCTGAGACAAATTAACTATGCTGAGCAGTTC. This translates into CASSLRQINYAEQF. The entire CDR3 protein is CASSLRQINYAEQFF.

A note on this clone: Gene names refer to mouse genes. The DNA read from the CDR3 is TGTGCCAGCAGTCGGGACAAAAACACCGGGCAGCTCTAC. Amino acids: CASSRDKNTGQLY. The whole CDR3 reads CASSRDKNTGQLYF. The chain recombines TRBV26 with TRBJ2-2; possible D gene TRBD1, 6 bases. The CDR3 is cut off 1 residue early in the read; its end comes from the germline J gene. V was trimmed by 4 bases and J by 1 base, leaving 7 bases between them. Germline assignment: CDR1 KGHPV and CDR2 FQNQEV (reference sequence). CDR3 length equals 14 residues.

This clone is labeled as medium-sized. The gene names here belong to mouse. The sequence runs out 1 residue before the end of the CDR3; the remainder is reconstructed from the germline J gene. The chain recombines TRBV3 with TRBJ2-3; D not certain. V was pared by 5 bases and J by 0 bases, with 6 bases between. This CDR3 region has 13 residues. The germline V gene has CDR1 SNHLY and CDR2 FYNGKV (reference sequence). The CDR3 sequence: CASSQTSAETLYF. The sequenced CDR3 bases are TGTGCCAGCAGCCAGACAAGTGCAGAAACGCTGTAT.

This clone is labeled as medium-sized. The listed genes are named as in mouse. The missing CDR3 end, 1 residue past where the read stops, is filled in from the germline J gene. The chain carries TRBV26 and TRBJ2-4, with TRBD1 as a possible D gene (5 bases). This CDR3 has 14 amino acids. With 3 bases removed from V and 0 bases from J, the gap between germline ends came to 7 bases. Germline assignment: CDR1 KGHPV and CDR2 FQNQEV (reference sequence). The covered CDR3 bases are TGTGCCAGCAGTCTCGACAGTAGTCAAAACACCTTGTAC. Translation gives CASSLDSSQNTLY. The CDR3, in full, reads CASSLDSSQNTLYF.

In regard to this clone: Genes and germline come from the mouse. The CDR3 goes on 1 residue after the read ends, and that part is filled in from the germline J gene. J is TRBJ2-7 and V is TRBV12-2, with 12 nucleotides matching TRBD2. Germline CDR1 is SGHLS and CDR2 is HYDKME. The CDR3 consists of 14 residues. Unmatched junction bases numbered 5, after V lost 2 bases and J lost 7 bases. The CDR3 DNA, read in part, is TGTGCCAGCTCTCAGACTGGGGGGGCGGAGGAACAGTAC. It codes for CASSQTGGAEEQY. The CDR3 in its entirety is CASSQTGGAEEQYF. The full variable domain, completed using reference TRBV12-2 and TRBJ2-7, is NSGVVQSPRYIIKGKGERSILKCIPISGHLSVAWYQQTQGQELKFFIQHYDKMERDKGNLPSRFSVQQFDDYHSEMNMSALELEDSAVYFCASSQTGGAEEQYFGPGTRLTVL.

A note on this clone: Mouse gene names apply. The part of the CDR3 DNA that was read is TGCTCCAGCAGTCAATCGGTCGGGGGGGAAAACACCTTGTAC. Translating gives CSSSQSVGGENTLY. The entire CDR3 protein is CSSSQSVGGENTLYF. V usage is TRBV23 and J usage is TRBJ2-4; TRBD2 was called by the table and not checked on the DNA. The CDR3 end is not reached by the read, which stops 1 residue before it; the germline J gene fills it in. Per germline, CDR1 KGHTA and CDR2 FQNQQP. The CDR3 totals 15 residues.

In regard to this clone: The gene symbols are mouse symbols. The CDR3 end is not reached by the read, which stops 1 residue before it; the germline J gene fills it in. The V call is TRBV31, the J call TRBJ2-7; TRBD2 matches at 8 bases. Per germline, CDR1 GKSSPN and CDR2 SITVG. The CDR3 is made up of 13 amino acids. V lost 1 base, J lost 3 bases, and 2 bases stayed unmatched. The part of the CDR3 DNA that was read is TGTGCCTGGAGTCGGGGGGGGCGCTATGAACAGTAC. It translates to CAWSRGGRYEQY. The complete CDR3 sequence is CAWSRGGRYEQYF.

For this clone: Gene labels here are mouse ones. The part of the CDR3 DNA that was read is TGTGCCAGCAGTACTGGGGGGCGGCTGGACACCCAGTAC. Its protein product is CASSTGGRLDTQY. The whole CDR3 protein is CASSTGGRLDTQYF. The rearrangement uses TRBV19 and TRBJ2-5, with 8 bases matching TRBD2. Sequencing ends 1 residue short of the CDR3 end; the germline J gene provides the rest. V shed 3 bases, J shed 6 bases, and the junction held 6 bases outside the gene matches. Germline CDR1 reads FNHDT; CDR2 reads SITEND (reference sequence). CDR3 size: 14 residues.

This clone was observed a handful of times. The listed genes are named as in mouse. The read terminates 1 residue before the CDR3 end, so the remaining end is supplied by the germline J gene. V and J are TRBV23 and TRBJ1-6; TRBD1 is the table's D call and was not checked against the DNA. TRBJ1-6 is an ORF, with its function uncertain. The CDR3 length is 15 residues. The germline CDR1 and CDR2 sequences are KGHTA and FQNQQP. This CDR3 reads CSSSPTDSYNSPLYF. The sequenced part of the CDR3 DNA is TGCTCCAGCAGTCCGACAGATTCCTATAATTCGCCCCTCTAC.